The sequence of this TCR beta chain was determined in a study of molecular identifiers for immune sequencing clone quantification. Study-level points and caveats: Clones with over 20 RNA copies captured over 97% of effector molecules but under 1% of naive ones.

Making the bulk TCR libraries relied on previously described methods and listed TCR primers. Via MiXCR, TCRdb re-called the PCR reads, giving one row per CDR3 protein. Of around 70,000 distinct CDR3 sequences in the sample, roughly 20% were seen once. This clonotype occurred many times. The antigen is not known. The source of this sequence is a human donor in good health. Some libraries in this study had Jurkat cell RNA spiked in. Sequenced: naive CD8+ T cells from blood, with Jurkat cell RNA spiked in. The sample's subset: FACS-sorted CD8+CD4-CCR7+CD45RA+ naive T cells.

The CDR3 DNA follows: TGCAGCGCTTGGACTGGAGCCTCCTACGAGCAGTACTTC. Residues: CSAWTGASYEQYF. V is TRBV29-1 and J is TRBJ2-7; weak D call: TRBD2 (5 bases). The CDR3 sequence is 13 residues long. Trimming shortened V by 7 bases and J by 0 bases, and 13 bases separated the two germline ends. From germline, CDR1 is SQVTM and CDR2 ANQGSEA.